This is a list of T cell receptor beta chains from one sample in a study of T cell repertoires in aging, cancer and after chemotherapy. MiXCR was run by TCRdb on the multiplex PCR reads, yielding one entry per CDR3 protein. The repertoire holds around 2,400 distinct CDR3 sequences, roughly 25% seen once, with about 10% in the top ten. The sequenced sample was blood. The source of these receptors is a human donor with a solid tumor. The CDR3 runs from the conserved cysteine through the conserved F or W. The D gene is left open where the match is weak. Rows give clone size only sometimes, using once, few, many, or a class for an expanded clone.

>TRBV19|.|.|TRBJ2-7
TGTGCCAGTAGTATAGACGGTGGGAGGGGGCGCACCCACGAGCAGTACTTC
CASSIDGGRGRTHEQYF
>TRBV5-6|few|.|TRBJ1-2
TGTGCCAGCAGCTTGGCTCGGCCCTATCCTGGCTACACCTTC
CASSLARPYPGYTF
>TRBV10-1|few|.|TRBJ2-1
TGCGCCAGCAGTGAGGAGAGGGGTGAGCAGTTCTTC
CASSEERGEQFF
>TRBV20-1|.|.|TRBJ2-3
TGCAGTGCTAGAGACCAGAGGAGCACAGATACGCAGTATTTT
CSARDQRSTDTQYF
>TRBV4-2|.|.|TRBJ2-5
TGTGCCAGCAGCCAAGATCTTGCCGGAGGGCAAGAGACCCAGTACTTC
CASSQDLAGGQETQYF
>TRBV6-4|.|.|TRBJ2-6
TGTGCCAGTCCACCGATGGACGGGGAGTCTGGGGCCAACGTCCTGACTTTC
CASPPMDGESGANVLTF
>TRBV6-1|medium-sized|TRBD2|TRBJ2-7
TGTGCCAGCACCGCAGCGGGAACGAGCTACGAGCAGTACTTC
CASTAAGTSYEQYF
>TRBV15|few|TRBD1|TRBJ2-1
TGTGCCACCAGCATTGCCGCGGGACAGGGAGGCGATGAGCAGTTCTTC
CATSIAAGQGGDEQFF
>TRBV10-1|.|.|TRBJ2-3
TGCGCCAGCAGTGCTATGGCAGATACGCAGTATTTT
CASSAMADTQYF
>TRBV14|.|TRBD2|TRBJ2-7
TGTGCCAGCAGCCCCTCGGGGGGGCAGGGTTACGAGCAGTACTTC
CASSPSGGQGYEQYF
>TRBV5-1|few|.|TRBJ1-1
TGCGCCAGCAGCTTGACAGGGACCATGAACACTGAAGCTTTCTTT
CASSLTGTMNTEAFF
>TRBV9|.|.|TRBJ2-3
TGTGCCAGCAGCCAGGGGTGGCAAGATACGCAGTATTTT
CASSQGWQDTQYF
>TRBV30|.|.|TRBJ2-2
TGTGCCTGGAGTCAATTAACCGGGGAGCTGTTTTTT
CAWSQLTGELFF
>TRBV20-1|.|TRBD2|TRBJ2-5
TGCAGTGCTAGAGACTTATCTGTTAGCGGGCCGTACCAAGAGACCCAGTACTTC
CSARDLSVSGPYQETQYF
>TRBV12-3/TRBV12-4|medium-sized|TRBD1|TRBJ1-4
TGTGCCAGCAGCCTGGGACAGCCTAATGAAAAACTGTTTTTT
CASSLGQPNEKLFF
>TRBV28|few|.|TRBJ1-2
TGTGCCACCGGCGGGGTAACCTATGGCTACACCTTC
CATGGVTYGYTF
>TRBV28|.|TRBD1|TRBJ1-4
TGTGCCAGCAGCACACATGGACAGGGTGCTAATGAAAAACTGTTTTTT
CASSTHGQGANEKLFF
>TRBV29-1|large|TRBD1|TRBJ2-5
TGCAGCGTCACAGGGGGCCAGCCGATTTTGCAAGAGACCCAGTACTTC
CSVTGGQPILQETQYF
>TRBV23-1|few|.|TRBJ2-2
TGCGCCAGCAGTCCGGTAAGTCCCAGGGGCACCGGGGAGCTGTTTTTT
CASSPVSPRGTGELFF
>TRBV9|.|.|TRBJ2-1
TGTGCCAGCAGCGTAGTAGGTAGCGTTGACAATGAGCAGTTCTTC
CASSVVGSVDNEQFF
>TRBV10-3|.|TRBD1|TRBJ2-7
TGTGCCATCAGTGGACGACAGGGATCCTACGAGCAGTACTTC
CAISGRQGSYEQYF
>TRBV7-2|.|TRBD1|TRBJ2-7
TGTGCCAGCAGCGGCATCTCGACAGGGTCCGACGAGCAGTACTTC
CASSGISTGSDEQYF
>TRBV10-1|.|.|TRBJ2-3
TGCGCCAGCAGCACTACCGGGAGCCTAACAGATACGCAGTATTTT
CASSTTGSLTDTQYF
>TRBV7-2|.|TRBD2|TRBJ2-3
TGTGCCAGCAGCTTAGCGAGGACTAGCGGCCAGGAGGGAGATACGCAGTATTTT
CASSLARTSGQEGDTQYF
>TRBV5-6|few|.|TRBJ2-3
TGTGCCAGCAGCCGTGACTTTGATACGCAGTATTTT
CASSRDFDTQYF
>TRBV18|few|TRBD1|TRBJ1-1
TGTGCCAGCTCACCGGGGCTCCGGGACAGGGACAACACTGAAGCTTTCTTT
CASSPGLRDRDNTEAFF
>TRBV10-3|few|TRBD1|TRBJ1-2
TGTGCCATCAGTGCGGGACAGGGGGCGAGTGGCTACACCTTC
CAISAGQGASGYTF
>TRBV15|few|TRBD1|TRBJ2-1
TGTGCCACCAGCAGGCAGGGACAGGGGGACTATGAGCAGTTCTTC
CATSRQGQGDYEQFF
>TRBV19|medium-sized|.|TRBJ2-6
TGTGCCAGCTCCTTAGAGGTCTCTGGGGCCAACGTCCTGACTTTC
CASSLEVSGANVLTF
>TRBV19|large|TRBD2|TRBJ2-7
TGTGCCAGTAGTGTTACTAGCGGGCGGTCCTACGAGCAGTACTTC
CASSVTSGRSYEQYF
>TRBV7-2|medium-sized|TRBD1|TRBJ1-2
TGTGCCAGCAGCGTTGACAGGGCACGTTATGGCTACACCTTC
CASSVDRARYGYTF
>TRBV7-9|few|.|TRBJ1-2
TGTGCCAGCCGAACCGGGGGAGAGGGCTATGGCTACACCTTC
CASRTGGEGYGYTF
>TRBV7-2|.|TRBD2|TRBJ2-3
TGTGCCAGCAGCAAACTAGCGCCATGGACAGATACGCAGTATTTT
CASSKLAPWTDTQYF
>TRBV4-2|.|.|TRBJ1-1
TGTGCCAGCAGCCAGACAGGGAACACTGAAGCTTTCTTT
CASSQTGNTEAFF
>TRBV19|.|.|TRBJ2-3
TGTGCCAGTGAGGACAAGGGTAGCACAGATACGCAGTATTTT
CASEDKGSTDTQYF
>TRBV6-6|few|TRBD1|TRBJ2-2
TGTGCCAGCAGTTACCCATTCGGAACAGGGGACACCGGGGAGCTGTTTTTT
CASSYPFGTGDTGELFF
>TRBV12-3/TRBV12-4|.|.|TRBJ2-7
TGTGCCAGCAGTTTGGGGGACATGGGCTACGAGCAGTACTTC
CASSLGDMGYEQYF
>TRBV30|few|.|TRBJ1-5
TGTGCCTGGAGTCCTTGTAGGGGCGGGTTAGAGTGCAATCAGCCCCAGCATTTT
CAWSPCRGGLECNQPQHF
>TRBV24-1|.|TRBD1|TRBJ1-5
TGTGCCACCAGTGCCCCTGCCCCCGACAGGGACAGAAGCAATCAGCCCCAGCATTTT
CATSAPAPDRDRSNQPQHF
>TRBV7-2|medium-sized|.|TRBJ2-2
TGTGCCAGCAGCTTAGCCGTTACCGGGGAGCTGTTTTTT
CASSLAVTGELFF
>TRBV6-5|.|.|TRBJ2-7
TGTGCCAACAGTAAGGGATCGGACAGCTCCTACGAGCAGTACTTC
CANSKGSDSSYEQYF